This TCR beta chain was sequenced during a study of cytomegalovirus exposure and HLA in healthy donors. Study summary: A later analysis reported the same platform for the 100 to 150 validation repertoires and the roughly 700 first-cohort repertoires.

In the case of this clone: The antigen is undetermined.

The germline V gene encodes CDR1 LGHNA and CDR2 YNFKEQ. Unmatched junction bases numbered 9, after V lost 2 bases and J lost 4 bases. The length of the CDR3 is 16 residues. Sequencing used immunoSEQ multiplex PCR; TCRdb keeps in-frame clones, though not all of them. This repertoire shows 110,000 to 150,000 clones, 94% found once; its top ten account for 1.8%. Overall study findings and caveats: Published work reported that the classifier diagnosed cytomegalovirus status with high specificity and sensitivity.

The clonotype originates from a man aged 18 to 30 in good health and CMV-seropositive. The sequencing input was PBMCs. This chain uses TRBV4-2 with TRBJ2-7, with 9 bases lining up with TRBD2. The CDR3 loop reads CASSQPSSGMPYEQYF. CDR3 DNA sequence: TGTGCCAGCAGCCAACCGTCTAGCGGGATGCCGTACGAGCAGTACTTC.